These T cell receptor beta chains were read from a single sample in a study of spatial heterogeneity in lung cancer. TCRdb passed the 5' RACE reads through MiXCR, listing each CDR3 protein once. The top ten hold 35% to 45% of the sample, which has about 92,000 distinct CDR3 sequences, more than 10% seen once. The sequencing here drew on PBMCs, taken at surgery. The receptors here all came from a male donor with early-stage non-small cell lung cancer. CDR3s include the opening cysteine and the closing phenylalanine or tryptophan. D genes are given only for firm matches. Only some rows state a clone size, as once, few, many or a class for expanded clones.

TRBV7-2	TRBJ1-5	NA	many	CASSLGSRVYNQPQHF	TGTGCCAGCAGCTTAGGGAGCAGGGTATACAATCAGCCCCAGCATTTT
TRBV28	TRBJ2-3	TRBD1	NA	CASSSLDRSWTDTQYF	TGTGCCAGCAGTTCCCTGGACAGGTCTTGGACAGATACGCAGTATTTT
TRBV6-2/TRBV6-3	TRBJ1-5	NA	NA	CASSYSGGTYSNQPQHF	TGTGCCAGCAGTTACTCTGGAGGGACCTATAGCAATCAGCCCCAGCATTTT
TRBV30	TRBJ2-5	TRBD2	NA	CAWSGLAEETQYF	TGTGCCTGGAGTGGACTAGCCGAAGAGACCCAGTACTTC
TRBV10-3	TRBJ1-5	NA	few	CAISLDRLNQPQHF	TGTGCCATCAGCTTGGACAGACTCAATCAGCCCCAGCATTTT
TRBV12-3/TRBV12-4	TRBJ1-1	NA	NA	CASSFLKGSTEAFF	TGTGCCAGCAGTTTTTTAAAGGGTTCCACTGAAGCTTTCTTT
TRBV27	TRBJ1-2	TRBD1	NA	CASRSTGVVGYTF	TGTGCCAGCAGAAGTACAGGGGTGGTTGGCTACACCTTC
TRBV28	TRBJ2-5	TRBD1	NA	CATQGASEKETQYF	TGTGCCACCCAGGGGGCTAGCGAGAAAGAGACCCAGTACTTC
TRBV7-3	TRBJ2-5	NA	many	CASSLERQETQYF	TGTGCCAGCAGCTTAGAGCGCCAAGAGACCCAGTACTTC
TRBV7-2	TRBJ1-2	NA	NA	CASSLVVGESYGYTF	TGTGCCAGCAGCTTAGTCGTCGGCGAGAGCTATGGCTACACCTTC
TRBV28	TRBJ2-7	TRBD1	few	CASSPTGQWPEQYF	TGTGCCAGCAGTCCGACGGGACAGTGGCCCGAGCAGTACTTC
TRBV12-3/TRBV12-4	TRBJ1-1	NA	many	CASSLGIGRLMNTEAFF	TGTGCCAGCAGTTTAGGTATCGGACGGTTGATGAACACTGAAGCTTTCTTT
TRBV20-1	TRBJ2-3	TRBD2	few	CSARDPAGEWGTQYF	TGCAGTGCTAGAGACCCAGCGGGAGAATGGGGTACGCAGTATTTT
TRBV7-3	TRBJ2-5	TRBD2	many	CASSLGVLAGGGETQYF	TGTGCCAGCAGCTTGGGAGTTCTAGCGGGGGGCGGAGAGACCCAGTACTTC
TRBV7-9	TRBJ2-5	NA	NA	CASSPVPSQETQYF	TGTGCCAGCAGCCCAGTCCCCAGCCAAGAGACCCAGTACTTC
TRBV25-1	TRBJ1-1	NA	NA	CASSGIGHRVNTEAFF	TGTGCCAGCAGTGGGATTGGTCACAGGGTGAACACTGAAGCTTTCTTT
TRBV6-1	TRBJ2-7	NA	few	CACIGVWYEQYF	TGTGCCTGCATTGGGGTTTGGTACGAGCAGTACTTC
TRBV11-2	TRBJ2-1	NA	NA	CASSLDGGDTEQFF	TGTGCCAGCAGCTTAGATGGAGGGGATACTGAGCAGTTCTTC
TRBV7-9	TRBJ2-4	NA	NA	CASSLDQNIQYF	TGTGCCAGCAGCCTCGATCAAAACATTCAGTACTTC
TRBV20-1	TRBJ2-1	TRBD2	few	CSARGLAGVYNEQFF	TGCAGTGCTAGGGGACTAGCGGGAGTGTACAATGAGCAGTTCTTC
TRBV18	TRBJ1-5	NA	NA	CASSPTEGGNQPQHF	TGTGCCAGCTCACCCACTGAAGGCGGCAATCAGCCCCAGCATTTT
TRBV20-1	TRBJ2-1	TRBD2	NA	CSGTGTSGPSSYNEQFF	TGCAGTGGCACCGGGACTAGCGGGCCCAGCTCCTACAATGAGCAGTTCTTC
TRBV20-1	TRBJ2-1	TRBD2	few	CSAPRTSGSDNEQFF	TGCAGTGCTCCCCGGACTAGCGGGAGTGACAATGAGCAGTTCTTC
TRBV28	TRBJ2-4	NA	few	CASGMGNIQYF	TGTGCCAGCGGAATGGGGAACATTCAGTACTTC
TRBV24-1	TRBJ2-6	NA	few	CATSDWAPGSPGANVLTF	TGTGCCACCAGTGATTGGGCCCCAGGCTCCCCTGGGGCCAACGTCCTGACTTTC
TRBV28	TRBJ2-5	NA	many	CASSLYGGMARETQYF	TGTGCCAGCAGTTTATATGGCGGGATGGCTCGTGAGACCCAGTACTTC
TRBV4-3	TRBJ2-3	NA	NA	CASSQEEGLGTQYF	TGCGCCAGCAGCCAAGAGGAGGGTCTGGGTACGCAGTATTTT
TRBV6-1	TRBJ2-1	TRBD2	NA	CASKSGGVRNEQFF	TGTGCCAGCAAAAGCGGGGGGGTACGTAATGAGCAGTTCTTC
TRBV18	TRBJ2-1	NA	NA	CASSRQIDNEQFF	TGTGCCAGCTCAAGGCAGATCGACAATGAGCAGTTCTTC
TRBV7-7	TRBJ2-5	TRBD1	few	CASSLDRGKETQYF	TGTGCTAGCAGCTTAGACAGGGGGAAAGAGACCCAGTACTTC
TRBV3-1	TRBJ1-6	TRBD1	many	CASSPTTGQGGSPLHF	TGTGCCAGCAGCCCGACGACGGGACAGGGAGGTTCACCCCTCCACTTT
TRBV20-1	TRBJ2-2	TRBD2	few	CSARAGGRSTGELFF	TGCAGTGCTAGAGCGGGAGGGCGTAGCACCGGGGAGCTGTTTTTT
TRBV6-4	TRBJ1-6	NA	NA	CASSDPKLGWLSPLHF	TGTGCCAGCAGTGACCCCAAGCTGGGGTGGCTCTCACCCCTCCACTTT
TRBV2	TRBJ2-6	NA	NA	CASTDTGANVLTF	TGTGCCAGCACAGATACTGGGGCCAACGTCCTGACTTTC
TRBV28	TRBJ2-4	NA	NA	CASSLSANLAKNIQYF	TGTGCCAGCAGTTTGTCGGCCAATTTAGCCAAAAACATTCAGTACTTC
TRBV3-1	TRBJ1-4	NA	NA	CASSQDGLAHNEKLFF	TGTGCCAGCAGCCAAGATGGTCTAGCCCATAATGAAAAACTGTTTTTT
TRBV4-3	TRBJ2-3	TRBD2	few	CASSQGSGGTDTQYF	TGCGCCAGCAGCCAGGGTAGCGGGGGCACAGATACGCAGTATTTT
TRBV6-5	TRBJ2-1	NA	NA	CASSRNNEQFF	TGTGCCAGCAGTAGGAACAATGAGCAGTTCTTC
TRBV6-2/TRBV6-3	TRBJ2-2	NA	few	CASTIIAATGELFF	TGTGCCAGCACTATCATAGCGGCGACCGGGGAGCTGTTTTTT
TRBV7-8	TRBJ1-3	NA	few	CASSLGGSFSGNTIYF	TGTGCCAGCAGCTTAGGTGGCAGCTTCTCTGGAAACACCATATATTTT
TRBV5-5	TRBJ1-2	NA	few	CASSLQGSSGYTF	TGTGCCAGCAGCTTACAAGGGTCGTCCGGCTACACCTTC
TRBV7-2	TRBJ2-1	TRBD2	NA	CASSLSGTSGGIEFF	TGTGCCAGCAGCTTATCCGGGACTAGCGGGGGAATAGAGTTCTTC
TRBV5-4	TRBJ2-3	TRBD1	once	CASRADRSTDTQYF	TGTGCCAGCAGGGCGGACAGGAGCACAGATACGCAGTATTTT
TRBV5-1	TRBJ2-1	NA	few	CASSLSPQGEQFF	TGCGCCAGCAGCTTGTCCCCACAGGGTGAGCAGTTCTTC
TRBV12-3/TRBV12-4	TRBJ2-3	NA	few	CASSPTGPRPDTQYF	TGTGCCAGCAGCCCGACGGGACCCCGGCCGGATACGCAGTATTTT